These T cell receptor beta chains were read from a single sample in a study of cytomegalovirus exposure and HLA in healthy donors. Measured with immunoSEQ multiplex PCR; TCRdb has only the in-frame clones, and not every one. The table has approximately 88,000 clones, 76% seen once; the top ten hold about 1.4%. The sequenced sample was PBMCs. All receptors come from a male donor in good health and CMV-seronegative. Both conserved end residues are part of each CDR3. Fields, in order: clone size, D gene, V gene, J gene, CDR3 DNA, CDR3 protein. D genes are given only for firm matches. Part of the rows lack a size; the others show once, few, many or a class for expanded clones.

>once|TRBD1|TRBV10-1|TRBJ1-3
TGCGCCAGCAGTGCCTACAGGGGCTCTGGAAACACCATATATTTT
CASSAYRGSGNTIYF
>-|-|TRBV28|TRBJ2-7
TGTGCCAGCAGAATCCAGGGAACCAGCTCCTACGAGCAGTACTTC
CASRIQGTSSYEQYF
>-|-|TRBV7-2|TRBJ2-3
TGTGCCAGCAGCCCAGCCCTTGACAGATACACAGATACGCAGTATTTT
CASSPALDRYTDTQYF
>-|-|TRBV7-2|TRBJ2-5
TGTGCCAGCAGCTCCCGGACAGGGAGGGAAGAGACCCAGTACTTC
CASSSRTGREETQYF
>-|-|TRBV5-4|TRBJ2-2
TGTGCCAGCAGCGCTAAAAAAGGGGAATCCGGGGAGCTGTTTTTT
CASSAKKGESGELFF
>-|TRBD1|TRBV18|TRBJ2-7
TGTGCCAGCTCACACGGACAGGGAGGAAACTACGAGCAGTACTTC
CASSHGQGGNYEQYF
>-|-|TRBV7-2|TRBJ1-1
TGTGCCAGCAGCCCACGAGCACAGGGTAAGACTGAAGCTTTCTTT
CASSPRAQGKTEAFF
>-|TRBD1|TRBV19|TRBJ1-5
TGTGCCAGTAGTCCCCAGCCTACGACAGGGAGCGCCCTTTGGCCCCAGCATTTT
CASSPQPTTGSALWPQHF
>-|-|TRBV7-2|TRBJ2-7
TGTGCCAGCACCCCGGCCGGGAGGGGGCTGCACGAGCAGTACTTC
CASTPAGRGLHEQYF
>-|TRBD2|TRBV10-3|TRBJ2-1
TGTGCCATCAGTGATATAGCGGGGGGTCAAGGCAATGAGCAGTTCTTC
CAISDIAGGQGNEQFF